This T cell receptor (beta chain) came from a study of blood T cells in healthy people across ages. Study-level points and caveats: It was held that diversity estimates obtained from one million T cells represented underestimates. Possibly confounding the expanded clonotype changes was the fact that donor CMV status was unknown.

For the second PCR, which ran for about 6 to 11 cycles, a sample-barcoded 5' primer and a J-beta primer mix were used. Any given sample supplied a minimum of 2.5 million CDR3-containing paired-end reads. TCRdb reanalysed the 5' RACE reads using MiXCR and keeps one entry per CDR3 protein. The table has approximately 680,000 distinct CDR3 sequences, approximately 31% seen once; the top ten hold over 15%. Whenever a sample was processed, at least 6.5 million PBMCs were isolated. Per germline, CDR1 DFQATT and CDR2 SNEGSKA (reference sequence). With 4 bases removed from V and 1 base from J, the gap between germline ends came to 8 bases. The CDR3 sequence is 13 residues long. This clonotype came up many times. As yet, its antigen is unknown.

V usage is TRBV20-1 and J usage is TRBJ2-1; no reliable D call. Sequences were obtained from blood. This receptor was obtained from a woman aged 80 or older in good health. CDR3 in amino acids: CSAIASSYNEQFF. The CDR3 bases are TGCAGTGCTATTGCATCTTCCTACAATGAGCAGTTCTTC.